One sample yielded the 19 T cell receptor beta chains listed below, sequenced in a study of cytomegalovirus exposure and HLA in healthy donors. Use of 60 Vbeta and 13 Jbeta primers characterized the PCR. Assay used: immunoSEQ multiplex PCR; TCRdb lists only in-frame clones, some missing. The sample lists about 150,000 clones, 75% to 85% seen once, with 5% to 7% in the top ten. Source material: PBMCs. These receptor sequences come from a middle-aged man in good health and CMV-seropositive.

The genes are TRBV7-9 and TRBJ1-1, with a weak D call TRBD1 (6 bases). The V gene lost 5 bases and the J gene lost 0 bases, with 10 bases spanning the gap. The CDR3 extends over 14 amino acids. Germline CDR1 and CDR2: SEHNR and FQNEAQ (reference sequence). CDR3 loop: CASSTGQMNTEAFF. For the CDR3, the DNA is TGTGCCAGCAGCACCGGACAGATGAACACTGAAGCTTTCTTT.

The CDR3 sequence is CATLTSGIFSSYNEQFF. As DNA, the CDR3 is TGTGCGACTTTGACTAGCGGGATTTTCAGCTCCTACAATGAGCAGTTCTTC. V usage is TRBV27 and J usage is TRBJ2-1, with 11 bases fitting TRBD2. The CDR3 covers 17 residues. Per the germline V gene, CDR1 is MNHEY and CDR2 is SMNVEV (reference sequence).

This chain links TRBV7-3 with TRBJ2-2, with 10 bases identical to TRBD2. The V gene's germline CDR1 is SGHTA and CDR2 FQGTGA. This CDR3 contains 16 residues. V lost 3 bases, J lost 4 bases, and 5 bases stayed unmatched. CDR3 loop: CASSFTSGESTGELFF. For the CDR3, the DNA is TGTGCCAGCAGCTTCACTAGCGGGGAAAGCACCGGGGAGCTGTTTTTT.

The V call is TRBV27, the J call TRBJ1-4, with D possibly matching TRBD1 (6 bases). V was clipped by 8 bases and J by 2 bases, with 6 bases between them. The CDR3 loop spans 12 amino acids. Germline V gene sequence: CDR1 MNHEY, CDR2 SMNVEV (reference sequence). In DNA, the CDR3 is TGTGCCAGCGGACAGACTAATGAAAAACTGTTTTTT. Translating it yields CASGQTNEKLFF.

This chain joins TRBV6-6 and TRBJ1-1; maybe TRBD1 (6 bases). The CDR3 has 14 residues. The V gene lost 6 bases and the J gene lost 3 bases, with 14 bases spanning the gap. Germline V gene sequence: CDR1 MNHNY, CDR2 SVGAGI (reference sequence). CDR3 nucleotides: TGTGCCAGCAGCCACAGGGTATCGGACACTGAAGCTTTCTTT. It is translated as CASSHRVSDTEAFF.

The table lists this clone with a count of one. J is TRBJ2-3 and V is TRBV6-1; TRBD1 matches at 8 bases. The V gene's germline CDR1 is MNHNS and CDR2 SASEGT. The V segment lost 8 bases and the J segment 3 bases; nucleotides outside the gene matches: 7. The CDR3 has 14 amino acids. The CDR3 loop reads CASSLTGATDTQYF. The CDR3 nucleotides read TGTGCCAGCTCGCTGACAGGGGCAACAGATACGCAGTATTTT.

This chain joins TRBV6-5 and TRBJ1-6; 7 bases are shared with TRBD1. Germline assignment: CDR1 MNHEY and CDR2 SVGAGI. Trimming cost V 5 bases and J 4 bases; bases outside gene matches: 5. The CDR3 totals 15 residues. CDR3 nucleotide sequence: TGTGCCAGCAGTATCCAGACAGGGTATAATTCACCCCTCCACTTT. Its translation is CASSIQTGYNSPLHF.

V and J are TRBV29-1 and TRBJ1-2; weak D call: TRBD1 (6 bases). CDR1 is SQVTM and CDR2 is ANQGSEA in the germline V gene. This CDR3 has 13 residues. The V end was cut by 4 bases, the J end by 2 bases, with 11 bases between. In DNA, the CDR3 is TGCAGCGTTGGGAACACAGGGAACTATGGCTACACCTTC. Residues: CSVGNTGNYGYTF.

The chain employs TRBV2 and TRBJ1-6; D is perhaps TRBD1 (6 bases). Per the germline V gene, CDR1 is SNHLY and CDR2 is FYNNEI. Trimming pared 8 bases from V and 5 bases from J, leaving 10 bases between. This CDR3 has 13 residues. The CDR3 coding sequence is TGTGCCAGCCGTAGGGACAATAATTCACCCCTCCACTTT. This encodes CASRRDNNSPLHF.

This sequence joins TRBV2 and TRBJ1-5, with TRBD1 as a possible D gene (5 bases). The CDR3 has 14 residues. The V gene lost 4 bases and the J gene lost 7 bases, with 14 bases spanning the gap. CDR1 is SNHLY, CDR2 FYNNEI, per germline. The CDR3: CASSAGLGGQPQHF. CDR3 in DNA: TGTGCCAGCAGTGCAGGGTTGGGGGGGCAGCCCCAGCATTTT. Full variable domain (missing parts from reference TRBV2 and TRBJ1-5): EPEVTQTPSHQVTQMGQEVILRCVPISNHLYFYWYRQILGQKVEFLVSFYNNEISEKSEIFDDQFSVERPDGSNFTLKIRSTKLEDSAMYFCASSAGLGGQPQHFGDGTRLSIL.

The chain has TRBV7-3 and TRBJ2-2, with 8 positions matching TRBD1. V was clipped by 4 bases and J by 7 bases; unmatched bases: 8. The CDR3 loop spans 15 amino acids. Germline V CDR1 and CDR2: SGHTA, FQGTGA. The CDR3 loop is CASSSQGGWGGELFF. The CDR3 DNA reads as TGTGCCAGCAGCTCACAGGGGGGCTGGGGCGGGGAGCTGTTTTTT.

The V and J genes are TRBV7-2 and TRBJ2-5, with TRBD2 identical over 12 bases. V was pared by 6 bases and J by 5 bases, with 10 bases of the junction left unmatched. Germline CDR1 is SGHTA and CDR2 is FQGNSA. This CDR3 has 16 amino acids. CDR3: CASSASLAGGWETQYF. For the CDR3, the DNA is TGTGCCAGCAGTGCGTCACTAGCGGGAGGTTGGGAGACCCAGTACTTC.

This clone was recorded once. The rearrangement joins TRBV19 to TRBJ2-1, with a tentative D call TRBD1 (6 bases). V lost 5 bases and J lost 1, with 12 bases in between. CDR3 length equals 15 residues. CDR1 is LNHDA and CDR2 is SQIVND in the germline V gene (reference sequence). The CDR3 sequence is CASSPWTVSYNEQFF. CDR3 DNA sequence: TGTGCCAGTAGTCCCTGGACAGTATCCTACAATGAGCAGTTCTTC.

This clone was seen once. This chain links TRBV9 with TRBJ2-3; possible D gene TRBD1, 7 bases. V gave up 3 bases and J gave up 0 bases, with 14 bases separating them. In germline, CDR1 is SGDLS, CDR2 YYNGEE. There are 16 residues in the CDR3. CDR3 amino acids: CASSALPGGSTDTQYF. CDR3 sequence (DNA): TGTGCCAGCAGCGCCCTACCAGGGGGGAGCACAGATACGCAGTATTTT.

This clone was counted between two and nine times. This chain links TRBV7-2 with TRBJ2-7; the match to TRBD1 covers 11 bases. Germline CDR1 reads SGHTA; CDR2 reads FQGNSA. The CDR3 totals 16 residues. The trim removed 8 bases at V and 2 bases at J, leaving 11 bases unmatched. The CDR3: CASSYTGTGGPYEQYF. Here the CDR3 DNA reads TGTGCCAGCTCGTACACGGGGACAGGGGGACCCTACGAGCAGTACTTC. Drawing the rest from reference TRBV7-2 and TRBJ2-7, the complete variable domain is GAGVSQSPSNKVTEKGKDVELRCDPISGHTALYWYRQSLGQGLEFLIYFQGNSAPDKSGLPSDRFSAERTGGSVSTLTIQRTQQEDSAVYLCASSYTGTGGPYEQYFGPGTRLTVT.

This chain joins TRBV5-1 and TRBJ2-1; 10 positions match TRBD2. The junction had 7 bases not matched to a gene; V was cut back by 7 bases and J by 3 bases. This CDR3 has 15 amino acids. Germline lookup yields CDR1 SGHRS and CDR2 YFSETQ. CDR3 region: CASAITSGNYNEQFF. The DNA of the CDR3 is TGCGCCAGCGCCATCACTAGCGGGAACTACAATGAGCAGTTCTTC.

This clone was observed a handful of times. The chain combines TRBV6-5 with TRBJ2-7; 9 bases map to TRBD2. The V and J ends lost 0 bases and 5 bases, in that order; junction bases with no gene match: 2. The length of the CDR3 is 14 residues. Germline CDR1 and CDR2: MNHEY and SVGAGI. CDR3 sequence: CASSYSPSGNEQYV. CDR3 bases: TGTGCCAGCAGTTACTCGCCTAGCGGGAACGAGCAGTACGTC.

The chain links TRBV5-5 to TRBJ2-2, with D perhaps TRBD2 (6 bases). The CDR3 runs to 15 residues. CDR1 and CDR2 from the germline V gene are SGHKS and YYEKEE (reference sequence). The V gene lost 4 bases and the J gene lost 4 bases, with 14 bases spanning the gap. The DNA of the CDR3 is TGTGCCAGCAGCCGGGGGTGGGGAGGCACCGGGGAGCTGTTTTTT. Its translation is CASSRGWGGTGELFF. Complete variable domain (other parts from reference TRBV5-5 and TRBJ2-2): DAGVTQSPTHLIKTRGQQVTLRCSPISGHKSVSWYQQVLGQGPQFIFQYYEKEERGRGNFPDRFSARQFPNYSSELNVNALLLGDSALYLCASSRGWGGTGELFFGEGSRLTVL.

The chain is built from TRBV6-1 and TRBJ2-2, with a possible D match to TRBD1 (5 bases). V dropped 0 bases and J dropped 6 bases, with 11 bases sitting between them. CDR3 length: 15 residues. CDR1 is MNHNS and CDR2 is SASEGT in the germline V gene. This chain's CDR3 is CASSEAAQGPGELFF. In DNA form, the CDR3 reads TGTGCCAGCAGTGAAGCTGCCCAGGGTCCCGGGGAGCTGTTTTTT.